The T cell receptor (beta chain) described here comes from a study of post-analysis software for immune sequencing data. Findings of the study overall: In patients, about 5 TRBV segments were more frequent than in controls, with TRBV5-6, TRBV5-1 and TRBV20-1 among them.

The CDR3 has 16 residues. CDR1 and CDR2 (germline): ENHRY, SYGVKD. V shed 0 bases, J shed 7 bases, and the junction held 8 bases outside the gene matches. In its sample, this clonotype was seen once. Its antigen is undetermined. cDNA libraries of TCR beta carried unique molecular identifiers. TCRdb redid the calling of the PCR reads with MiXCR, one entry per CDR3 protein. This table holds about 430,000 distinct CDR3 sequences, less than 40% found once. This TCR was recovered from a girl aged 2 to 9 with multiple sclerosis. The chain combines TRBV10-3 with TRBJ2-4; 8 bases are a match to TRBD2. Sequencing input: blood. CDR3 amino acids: CAISESWREVGNIQYF. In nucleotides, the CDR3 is TGTGCCATCAGTGAGTCGTGGCGGGAGGTAGGGAACATTCAGTACTTC.